Listed below are T cell receptor beta chains from one sample, sequenced in a study of blood T cell repertoires in COVID-19. Only in-frame clones appear in the TCRdb table, and some are missing; sequencing was by immunoSEQ multiplex PCR. The sample has 150,000 to 200,000 clones, over 85% seen once. Sequencing used peripheral blood. The receptors were sampled from a woman aged 50 to 60 with acute or convalescent COVID-19. Each CDR3 is given with its conserved first and last residue. A D gene is named only where the DNA matches it firmly. Not all rows give a size; the values are once, few, many and, for expanded clones, a class.

d_gene | abundance | j_gene | len | v_gene | CDR3aa | CDR3nt
TRBD2 | - | TRBJ2-2 | 16 | TRBV2 | CASSGGLAVNTGELFF | TGTGCCAGCAGTGGAGGTCTAGCGGTGAACACCGGGGAGCTGTTTTTT
- | - | TRBJ2-5 | 13 | TRBV24-1 | CATSDLEEETQYF | TGTGCCACCAGTGATTTGGAGGAAGAGACCCAGTACTTC
TRBD2 | - | TRBJ2-5 | 17 | TRBV7-9 | CASSTYGLVGRGETQYF | TGTGCCAGCAGCACTTACGGACTAGTGGGCCGAGGGGAGACCCAGTACTTC
TRBD1 | - | TRBJ1-3 | 17 | TRBV5-4 | CASSFEGQSPSGNTIYF | TGTGCCAGCAGCTTTGAGGGACAGTCCCCCTCTGGAAACACCATATATTTT
TRBD1 | - | TRBJ1-1 | 14 | TRBV18 | CASSPTGRNTEAFF | TGTGCCAGCTCACCGACAGGGAGGAACACTGAAGCTTTCTTT
TRBD1 | - | TRBJ1-6 | 15 | TRBV6-5 | CASQEGQGYNSPLHF | TGTGCCAGCCAGGAGGGACAGGGGTATAATTCACCCCTCCACTTT
- | few | TRBJ1-1 | 14 | TRBV5-4 | CASTSGGGLPEAFF | TGTGCCAGCACCTCTGGGGGGGGACTCCCTGAAGCTTTCTTT
TRBD1 | - | TRBJ1-5 | 15 | TRBV30 | CAWRVAGQGYQPQHF | TGTGCCTGGAGGGTTGCAGGACAGGGTTATCAGCCCCAGCATTTT
- | - | TRBJ1-1 | 15 | TRBV10-1 | CASSTNREGNTEAFF | TGCGCCAGCAGTACCAACAGGGAGGGGAACACTGAAGCTTTCTTT
- | - | TRBJ1-4 | 14 | TRBV5-1 | CASSPDRGDEKLFF | TGCGCCAGCAGCCCAGACCGGGGGGATGAAAAACTGTTTTTT
- | once | TRBJ2-7 | 13 | TRBV7-9 | CASSPRTEYEQYF | TGTGCCAGCAGCCCCCGGACAGAATACGAGCAGTACTTC
TRBD1 | - | TRBJ1-2 | 12 | TRBV29-1 | CSVFQGAGGYTF | TGCAGCGTCTTCCAGGGGGCGGGTGGCTACACCTTC